This T cell receptor beta chain was obtained from a study of vaccination effects on CD4 cells after COVID-19. The overall study: A couple of convalescent patients provided samples 16 days and one week prevaccination.

TCRdb's table, derived via immunoSEQ multiplex PCR, lists solely in-frame clones and lacks some. In the table there are roughly 68,000 clones, about two thirds of which are singletons. In the case of this clone: Its specificity is unknown.

Between the trimmed V and J ends, which lost 4 bases and 5 bases, there was a span of 16 bases. CDR3 length equals 14 residues. The germline V gene encodes CDR1 SGHKS and CDR2 YYEKEE (reference sequence). After around nine days in culture, the CD4+ T cells were isolated. On both days 3 and 7, half of the culture medium was replaced with IL-2 medium. The source of this sequence is a human donor who had a prior SARS-CoV-2 infection. This sequence joins TRBV5-5 and TRBJ2-7, with D perhaps matching TRBD2 (6 bases). The sequenced sample was CD4+ T cells from PBMCs cultured without peptide, obtained before COVID-19 vaccination. The CDR3 bases are TGTGCCAGCAGCCAAACGGGCAGGAGGGACGAGCAGTACTTC. This codes for CASSQTGRRDEQYF.